Each of the 26 T cell receptor beta chains below was sequenced from the same sample in a study of cytomegalovirus exposure and HLA in healthy donors. The PCR was carried out with 60 Vbeta primers and 13 Jbeta primers. The table came from immunoSEQ multiplex PCR; TCRdb's copy has only in-frame clones and leaves some out. The sample yields some 180,000 clones, approximately 78% seen once. Sequencing was done on a sample of PBMCs. The receptor source for this set is a young woman in good health and CMV-seronegative.

The chain recombines TRBV21-1 with TRBJ2-7; TRBD1 is the table's D call and was not checked against the DNA. TRBV21-1 is deemed a pseudogene. The CDR3 is 11 residues long. This chain's CDR3 is CARQGNREQYV. The CDR3, as DNA: TGTGCCAGACAGGGAAATAGGGAGCAGTACGTC.

As to this clone: Other DNA variants within this sample encode the same CDR3. The chain has TRBV4-3 and TRBJ1-1, with TRBD1 as a possible D gene (6 bases). The CDR3 runs to 13 residues. Germline V gene lookup returns CDR1 LGHNA and CDR2 YSLEER. The germline V and J ends were trimmed by 5 bases and 5 bases, with 12 bases remaining between them. CDR3 protein: CASSKGQGTEAFF. The CDR3 DNA follows: TGCGCCAGCAGCAAGGGACAAGGAACTGAAGCTTTCTTT.

This clone was found a few times. V usage is TRBV5-1 and J usage is TRBJ2-1; TRBD1 matches at 12 bases. Per germline, CDR1 SGHRS and CDR2 YFSETQ. Losses at the gene ends were 0 bases for V and 6 bases for J; bases not matched to a gene: 7. This CDR3 region has 17 residues. This chain's CDR3 is CASSLAGTGGGGNEQFF. CDR3 bases: TGCGCCAGCAGCTTGGCCGGGACAGGGGGCGGTGGCAATGAGCAGTTCTTC.

CDR3 bases: TGTGCCAGCAGTTACGTTATCGGGACTAGCGGCGAGCAGTACGTC. It yields the protein CASSYVIGTSGEQYV. The chain employs TRBV6-6 and TRBJ2-7; 11 bases fit TRBD2. With V trimmed by 2 bases and J by 6 bases, 6 bases remained unmatched. CDR1 and CDR2 (germline): MNHNY, SVGAGI (reference sequence). The CDR3 is 15 amino acids.

This clone was recorded once. The chain uses TRBV18 and TRBJ2-4; a possible D gene is TRBD2 (6 bases). With 0 bases removed from V and 1 base from J, the gap between germline ends came to 10 bases. Germline V CDR1 and CDR2: KGHSH, LQKENI. This CDR3 is built from 16 residues. The CDR3: CASSPPRGRAKNIQYF. The CDR3 DNA reads as TGTGCCAGCTCACCACCGCGAGGGAGGGCCAAAAACATTCAGTACTTC.

This clone was recorded only once. Other nucleotide sequences in the sample specify the same CDR3. This sequence joins TRBV7-2 and TRBJ1-4, with 10 nucleotides matching TRBD1. In germline, CDR1 is SGHTA, CDR2 FQGNSA. J gave up 8 bases and V 6 bases, and 6 bases lay outside the gene matches. This CDR3 has 14 residues. The CDR3 nucleotides are TGTGCCAGCAGTCCGGGACAGGGGAGGGAAAAACTGTTTTTT. As protein: CASSPGQGREKLFF.

This chain joins TRBV2 and TRBJ1-4; D is possibly TRBD1 (6 bases). The V gene lost 2 bases and the J gene lost 0 bases, with 13 bases spanning the gap. Germline CDR1 is SNHLY and CDR2 is FYNNEI. This CDR3 comprises 17 residues. CDR3 protein: CASSERGTVATNEKLFF. DNA for the CDR3: TGTGCCAGCAGTGAAAGGGGGACGGTTGCAACTAATGAAAAACTGTTTTTT.

This clone was recorded a few times. This rearrangement joins TRBV10-3 to TRBJ2-3; a weak D match, TRBD1 (5 bases). This CDR3 spans 14 amino acids. Germline CDR1 and CDR2: ENHRY and SYGVKD. The germline V and J ends were trimmed by 0 bases and 6 bases, with 10 bases remaining between them. The CDR3 reads CAISESKGSDTQYF. DNA for the CDR3: TGTGCCATCAGTGAGTCGAAGGGGTCGGATACGCAGTATTTT.

The V call is TRBV2, the J call TRBJ2-7, with 7 bases identical to TRBD1. Germline V CDR1 and CDR2: SNHLY, FYNNEI. The V segment lost 3 bases and the J segment 1 base; nucleotides outside the gene matches: 21. The CDR3 consists of 20 residues. The CDR3 is CASSETSDLSTGDKSYEQYF. The CDR3 DNA follows: TGTGCCAGCAGTGAGACAAGTGACCTGAGTACAGGGGACAAGTCCTACGAGCAGTACTTC. Complete variable domain (other parts from reference TRBV2 and TRBJ2-7): EPEVTQTPSHQVTQMGQEVILRCVPISNHLYFYWYRQILGQKVEFLVSFYNNEISEKSEIFDDQFSVERPDGSNFTLKIRSTKLEDSAMYFCASSETSDLSTGDKSYEQYFGPGTRLTVT.

The chain links TRBV27 to TRBJ1-2; 8 positions agree with TRBD1. Looked up from germline, CDR1 is MNHEY and CDR2 is SMNVEV (reference sequence). The CDR3 is 17 residues long. The V gene end was trimmed by 6 bases and the J gene end by 7 bases; junction bases not matched to a gene: 19. CDR3 in amino acids: CASRSYGQGQRGGGYTF. CDR3 nucleotide sequence: TGTGCCAGCAGATCCTACGGACAGGGCCAGAGGGGTGGTGGCTACACCTTC.

This clone was seen a few times. Within the sample, other DNA sequences also encode this same CDR3. The V gene is TRBV6-5, the J gene TRBJ1-3; TRBD1 matches 8 bases. CDR1 and CDR2 (germline): MNHEY, SVGAGI. This CDR3 is 15 amino acids long. V was pared by 6 bases and J by 0 bases, with 4 bases of the junction left unmatched. As DNA, the CDR3 is TGTGCCAGCAGCATGACAGGGGACTCTGGAAACACCATATATTTT. Translating it yields CASSMTGDSGNTIYF.

V usage is TRBV5-1 and J usage is TRBJ2-5; TRBD1 matches 7 bases. This CDR3 is built from 14 residues. Germline V gene sequence: CDR1 SGHRS, CDR2 YFSETQ. The J segment lost 5 bases and the V segment lost 2 bases, leaving 6 bases of the junction unmatched. CDR3 amino acids: CASSLLGGGETQYF. As DNA, the CDR3 is TGCGCCAGCAGCTTACTAGGGGGCGGGGAGACCCAGTACTTC.

Written as DNA, the CDR3 is TGCGCCAGCACCCTCGGCTCCTACAATGAGCAGTTCTTC. This sequence encodes CASTLGSYNEQFF. The rearrangement links TRBV5-1 to TRBJ2-1; the D is unclear. Per germline, CDR1 SGHRS and CDR2 YFSETQ. This CDR3 comprises 13 residues. Trimming cost V 6 bases and J 0 bases, with 7 bases left between them.

The chain has TRBV6-5 and TRBJ1-2; weak D call: TRBD1 (6 bases). The CDR3 consists of 14 residues. V lost 2 bases and J lost 5, with 12 bases in between. Per germline, CDR1 MNHEY and CDR2 SVGAGI. The CDR3 spells CASSYGGARYGYTF. The CDR3 coding sequence is TGTGCCAGCAGTTACGGGGGGGCGCGATATGGCTACACCTTC.

CDR3: CASSKDSQEVGGPIEQYF. CDR3 coding DNA: TGTGCCAGCAGTAAAGACAGCCAAGAGGTGGGGGGGCCTATCGAGCAGTACTTC. The chain employs TRBV27 and TRBJ2-7; D possibly corresponds to TRBD2 (7 bases). This CDR3 comprises 18 residues. Germline CDR1 reads MNHEY; CDR2 reads SMNVEV (reference sequence). The germline V and J ends were trimmed by 5 bases and 6 bases, with 29 bases remaining between them.

V gene TRBV4-2 combines with J gene TRBJ1-4, with D unclear. Germline V lookup: CDR1 LGHNA, CDR2 YNFKEQ. Between the trimmed V and J ends, which lost 0 bases and 1 base, there was a span of 12 bases. CDR3 length: 17 residues. The CDR3 nucleotides are TGTGCCAGCAGCCAAGATGAGGGTAGGGAAACTAATGAAAAACTGTTTTTT. Its translation: CASSQDEGRETNEKLFF.

The chain couples TRBV7-9 to TRBJ2-2; TRBD1 is a possible D gene (7 bases). The CDR3 consists of 15 residues. Per germline, CDR1 SEHNR and CDR2 FQNEAQ (reference sequence). Trimming stripped 3 bases from V and 7 bases from J, with 15 bases between. CDR3 region: CASSFEARGDGELFF. The CDR3 DNA reads TGTGCCAGCAGCTTCGAAGCCAGGGGGGACGGGGAGCTGTTTTTT.

The chain is built from TRBV11-3 and TRBJ1-1; D unclear. The CDR3 has 14 amino acids. Between the trimmed V and J ends, which lost 1 base and 3 bases, there was a span of 9 bases. The germline V gene has CDR1 SGHNT and CDR2 YENEEA. The CDR3: CASSLGRGYTEAFF. The CDR3 nucleotides are TGTGCCAGCAGCTTAGGGCGGGGTTACACTGAAGCTTTCTTT.

This clone has a handful of counts. The rearrangement uses TRBV6-5 and TRBJ1-3; possible D gene TRBD1, 6 bases. V lost 5 bases and J lost 4, with 12 bases in between. This CDR3 has 14 residues. Germline V gene sequence: CDR1 MNHEY, CDR2 SVGAGI. CDR3 sequence reads: CASSPPTGGNTIYF. The DNA of the CDR3 is TGTGCCAGCAGTCCCCCGACAGGAGGAAACACCATATATTTT.

This chain links TRBV19 with TRBJ1-1, with a weak D call TRBD1 (5 bases). V was trimmed by 6 bases and J by 4 bases, leaving 15 bases between them. This CDR3 contains 14 residues. Germline V CDR1 and CDR2: LNHDA, SQIVND (reference sequence). The CDR3 nucleotides read TGTGCCAGTAGCATGACAGTCATGAGCACTGAAGCTTTCTTT. As protein: CASSMTVMSTEAFF.

Regarding this clone: The junction and the germline gene differ at one end; a read error may be behind it. CDR3: CSSSFLGLRPEAFF. CDR3 sequence (DNA): TGTTCCAGCAGCTTTTTGGGCCTCCGCCCTGAAGCTTTCTTT. The chain couples TRBV7-9 to TRBJ1-1; D is uncertain. This CDR3 has 14 amino acids. The germline V gene has CDR1 SEHNR and CDR2 FQNEAQ (reference sequence).

This clone was detected only once. Germline and junction disagree at one end, which may indicate a read error. J is TRBJ2-3 and V is TRBV7-8; TRBD2 is a possible D gene (6 bases). Germline loops: CDR1 SGHVS, CDR2 FQNEAQ. The CDR3 is 17 residues long. CDR3 protein: CANSLAGDWPSAHTQYF. CDR3 in DNA: TGTGCCAACAGCTTAGCCGGGGACTGGCCAAGCGCGCATACGCAGTATTTT.

The chain has TRBV5-1 and TRBJ1-3; 10 nucleotides match TRBD1. The CDR3 consists of 17 residues. Per germline, CDR1 SGHRS and CDR2 YFSETQ. After removal of 0 bases from V and 2 bases from J, the junction contained 5 bases not matched to a gene. CDR3 sequence: CASSLAPGQGAGNTIYF. CDR3 nucleotide sequence: TGCGCCAGCAGCTTGGCCCCCGGACAGGGGGCTGGAAACACCATATATTTT.

This chain links TRBV7-2 with TRBJ2-7; 8 bases line up with TRBD2. Trimming removed 4 bases from V and 0 bases from J; junction bases left unmatched: 5. The CDR3 runs 15 residues. Looked up from germline, CDR1 is SGHTA and CDR2 is FQGNSA. CDR3 protein: CASSSPSGSSYEQYF. As DNA, the CDR3 is TGTGCCAGCAGCTCTCCGAGCGGGAGCTCCTACGAGCAGTACTTC.

The chain recombines TRBV19 with TRBJ1-3, with D perhaps matching TRBD1 (6 bases). Trimming stripped 1 base from V and 0 bases from J, with 13 bases between. The CDR3 contains 17 residues. Germline V CDR1 and CDR2: LNHDA, SQIVND (reference sequence). In DNA, the CDR3 is TGTGCCAGTAGTATAGTGCCAGGGGCTTTCTCTGGAAACACCATATATTTT. The encoded protein is CASSIVPGAFSGNTIYF.

This chain joins TRBV5-1 and TRBJ1-4, with D hard to call. The germline V gene encodes CDR1 SGHRS and CDR2 YFSETQ. V was cut by 5 bases and J by 2 bases, with 10 bases left in between. The CDR3 is 14 residues long. CDR3 sequence reads: CASRLTATNEKLFF. Here the CDR3 DNA reads TGCGCCAGCAGGTTGACTGCGACTAATGAAAAACTGTTTTTT.